What follows are 15 T cell receptor beta chains derived from one specimen sequenced in a study of CXCR3-negative and CXCR3-positive naive CD8 T cells. The method, 5' RACE with UMI labels, was used to prepare the TRB cDNA libraries. TCRdb reanalyzed the 5' RACE reads and collapses them to one entry per CDR3 protein, without DNA. This listing includes over 100,000 distinct CDR3 sequences. For these receptors, no antigen is known. General observations from the study: Against CXCR3-negative naive cells, CXCR3-positive naive cells showed more hydrophobic TRB CDR3s.

The specimen was naive CXCR3+ CD8+ T cells from blood. Subset noted: CD45RO-CCR7+CD27+CD95- naive CD8+ T cells expressing CXCR3 (TNR3+). These TCRs come from a human donor in good health. Some clones in this sample may be carry-over from other donors' samples.

The J gene is TRBJ1-1, the V gene TRBV11-2. There are 13 residues in the CDR3. Germline CDR1 SGHAT, CDR2 FQNNGV. This CDR3 is CASSLGQGLGAFF.

The J gene is TRBJ1-4, the V gene TRBV4-1. The CDR3 spans 14 residues. Germline assignment: CDR1 MGHRA and CDR2 YSYEKL. CDR3 loop: CASSQDQLNEKLFF.

V is TRBV12-3 or TRBV12-4 and J is TRBJ2-3; as DNA is missing, the TRBD1 call by TCRdb cannot be tested. This CDR3 contains 14 residues. The CDR3 sequence is CASLGTLFTDTQYF.

The chain's CDR3 is CSARLAELTDTQYF. The J gene is TRBJ2-3, the V gene TRBV20-1; TCRdb's D call of TRBD2 is untestable without DNA. CDR1 is DFQATT, CDR2 SNEGSKA, per germline (reference sequence). The CDR3 extends over 14 amino acids.

The chain carries TRBV2 and TRBJ2-7; TCRdb returns TRBD1, unconfirmable since there is no DNA. The CDR3 length is 13 residues. Germline CDR1 is SNHLY and CDR2 is FYNNEI. The CDR3: CASTRAGRGEQYF.

This rearrangement joins TRBV28 to TRBJ2-7; TCRdb designates TRBD2, a call that cannot be tested without DNA. CDR3 length: 15 residues. Germline assignment: CDR1 MDHEN and CDR2 SYDVKM. The chain's CDR3 is CASRDRSGVSYEQYF.

The V call is TRBV28, the J call TRBJ1-2; TCRdb outputs TRBD1, but without DNA this stays unchecked. The CDR3 has 14 amino acids. Germline CDR1 reads MDHEN; CDR2 reads SYDVKM. The CDR3 sequence: CASSITGGDYGYTF.

The rearrangement uses TRBV7-9 and TRBJ2-3. The CDR3 covers 13 residues. The V gene's germline CDR1 is SEHNR and CDR2 FQNEAQ (reference sequence). CDR3 sequence: CASSMDPWDTQYF.

The rearrangement joins TRBV5-4 to TRBJ2-7; the D gene TCRdb calls, TRBD2, cannot be checked with no DNA. The germline V gene encodes CDR1 SGHNT and CDR2 YYREEE (reference sequence). This CDR3 region has 16 residues. The CDR3 region is CASSLPGSYPLSEQYF. Complete variable domain (other parts from reference TRBV5-4 and TRBJ2-7): ETGVTQSPTHLIKTRGQQVTLRCSSQSGHNTVSWYQQALGQGPQFIFQYYREEENGRGNFPPRFSGLQFPNYSSELNVNALELDDSALYLCASSLPGSYPLSEQYFGPGTRLTVT.

This rearrangement joins TRBV18 to TRBJ1-1; TCRdb indicates TRBD1, and absent DNA this call remains unverified. CDR1 and CDR2 from the germline V gene are KGHSH and LQKENI. The CDR3 totals 15 residues. The CDR3 here is CASSPVPGAGTEAFF.

The rearrangement links TRBV25-1 to TRBJ2-1; TCRdb outputs TRBD2, but without DNA this stays unchecked. CDR1 is MGHDK, CDR2 SYGVNS, per germline. This CDR3 is built from 17 residues. The CDR3 loop reads CASSEWTSGPSYNEQFF.

V gene TRBV12-3 or TRBV12-4 combines with J gene TRBJ2-3. The CDR3 totals 14 residues. The CDR3 here is CASSVAASTDTQYF.

The chain links TRBV28 to TRBJ2-7; as DNA is missing, the TRBD2 call by TCRdb cannot be tested. CDR3 length: 15 amino acids. CDR1 and CDR2 from the germline V gene are MDHEN and SYDVKM. CDR3: CASSLGLAGPYEQYF.

The genes are TRBV19 and TRBJ2-7; TCRdb calls TRBD2, which cannot be checked without DNA. This CDR3 contains 14 residues. Germline V gene lookup returns CDR1 LNHDA and CDR2 SQIVND (reference sequence). CDR3 amino acids: CASSPAGFGGEQYF.

The rearrangement uses TRBV2 and TRBJ2-7; TCRdb lists TRBD2, though no DNA is available to test this call. Germline V lookup: CDR1 SNHLY, CDR2 FYNNEI. This CDR3 has 16 amino acids. The CDR3 here is CASSEVPSGSVYEQYF.